These 16 T cell receptor beta chains originate from one sample sequenced in a study of shared clonotypes between healthy human individuals. Here immunoSEQ multiplex PCR was the method, and the copy in TCRdb shows in-frame clones only, minus some. Here the sample spans about 1.1 million clones, around three quarters being singletons. Sequenced sample: memory CD4+ T cells from PBMCs. Subset noted: CD45RA-negative fraction. The receptors stem from a man in his late teens or twenties in good health. Some clones in this sample may be carry-over from other donors' samples.

J is TRBJ2-5 and V is TRBV5-1, with 7 bases that match TRBD2. Germline assignment: CDR1 SGHRS and CDR2 YFSETQ. Trimming removed 6 bases from V and 2 bases from J; junction bases left unmatched: 7. The CDR3 totals 14 residues. The CDR3 DNA reads as TGCGCCAGCAAAGCGGGACGCAGTCAAGAGACCCAGTACTTC. This translates into CASKAGRSQETQYF.

V is TRBV19 and J is TRBJ1-5; 7 bases are shared with TRBD1. Per the germline V gene, CDR1 is LNHDA and CDR2 is SQIVND (reference sequence). The ends lost 6 bases at V and 6 bases at J; junction bases unmatched: 11. This CDR3 has 15 amino acids. CDR3: CASRVIDRASQPQHF. For the CDR3, the DNA is TGTGCCAGTAGGGTAATTGACAGGGCAAGTCAGCCCCAGCATTTT.

On this clone: Other DNA sequences in the sample encode the same CDR3. The J gene is TRBJ2-5, the V gene TRBV29-1; 8 bases agree with TRBD2. Trimming cost V 3 bases and J 4 bases; bases outside gene matches: 7. The CDR3 is 14 residues long. Germline assignment: CDR1 SQVTM and CDR2 ANQGSEA. In DNA form, the CDR3 reads TGCAGCGTTGATAGGCTAGCGGGTGGAGAGACCCAGTACTTC. This translates into CSVDRLAGGETQYF.

The CDR3 nucleotides read TGTGCCAGCATCCAGTTCACCGGGGAGCTGTTTTTT. It yields the protein CASIQFTGELFF. The J gene is TRBJ2-2, the V gene TRBV6-1; D gene unclear. V was shortened by 7 bases and J by 4 bases, with 7 bases between the two germline ends. The CDR3 consists of 12 residues. Germline CDR1 reads MNHNS; CDR2 reads SASEGT.

This clone has a count of ten or more. This chain links TRBV2 with TRBJ1-5; D remains unclear. Trimming pared 6 bases from V and 5 bases from J, leaving 11 bases between. Germline CDR1 SNHLY, CDR2 FYNNEI. CDR3 length: 13 amino acids. CDR3 loop: CASRLERDQPQHF. The CDR3 DNA reads TGTGCCAGCAGGTTAGAGCGAGATCAGCCCCAGCATTTT.

This clone was counted a single time. V and J are TRBV28 and TRBJ1-2; D is undetermined. This CDR3 spans 12 amino acids. Germline-derived CDR1 and CDR2 are MDHEN and SYDVKM. Trimming took 5 bases from V and 5 from J, leaving 9 bases between them. In nucleotides, the CDR3 is TGTGCCAGCAGTCTCGAGCCGTATGGCTACACCTTC. It encodes CASSLEPYGYTF.

This clone was seen just once. This chain uses TRBV11-3 with TRBJ2-2, with a possible D match to TRBD2 (6 bases). The V end lost 5 bases, the J end lost 6 bases, and 10 bases lay between the germline ends. This CDR3 region has 13 residues. Germline V gives CDR1 SGHNT, CDR2 YENEEA. As DNA, the CDR3 is TGTGCCAGCAGCGAACGACTAGCCGGGGAGCTGTTTTTT. This sequence encodes CASSERLAGELFF.

The V and J genes are TRBV18 and TRBJ2-7, with D maybe TRBD2 (6 bases). This CDR3 region has 14 residues. Germline V gene sequence: CDR1 KGHSH, CDR2 LQKENI. Trimming cost V 3 bases and J 5 bases, with 14 bases left between them. The CDR3 protein is CASSPDGGGNEQYF. The CDR3 DNA sequence: TGTGCCAGCTCACCCGACGGAGGAGGGAACGAGCAGTACTTC.

The chain links TRBV2 to TRBJ2-7; D is undetermined. V dropped 8 bases and J dropped 0 bases, with 14 bases sitting between them. Germline V gene data show CDR1 as SNHLY and CDR2 as FYNNEI. This CDR3 is built from 14 residues. This CDR3 is CASRPAIYSYEQYF. The CDR3 DNA follows: TGTGCCAGCCGGCCCGCCATTTACTCCTACGAGCAGTACTTC.

This clone was detected ten times or more. The V and J genes are TRBV28 and TRBJ2-7; D gene ambiguous. The CDR3 length is 16 residues. Germline assignment: CDR1 MDHEN and CDR2 SYDVKM. V was pared by 4 bases and J by 1 base, with 17 bases between. The CDR3 bases are TGTGCCAGCAGTTCTCCTAGTCGCAGGCCATCCTACGAGCAGTACTTC. As protein: CASSSPSRRPSYEQYF. The full variable domain, with the rest looked up from reference TRBV28 and TRBJ2-7, is DVKVTQSSRYLVKRTGEKVFLECVQDMDHENMFWYRQDPGLGLRLIYFSYDVKMKEKGDIPEGYSVSREKKERFSLILESASTNQTSMYLCASSSPSRRPSYEQYFGPGTRLTVT.

This clone was observed a few times. The chain has TRBV25-1 and TRBJ1-4; TRBD1 matches at 9 bases. Germline loops: CDR1 MGHDK, CDR2 SYGVNS. V shed 10 bases and J 8 bases; nucleotides not matched to a gene: 11. The CDR3 has 14 amino acids. CDR3 region: CATTDRGEGEKLFF. Here the CDR3 DNA reads TGTGCCACCACGGACAGGGGTGAAGGCGAAAAACTGTTTTTT. Complete variable domain (other parts from reference TRBV25-1 and TRBJ1-4): EADIYQTPRYLVIGTGKKITLECSQTMGHDKMYWYQQDPGMELHLIHYSYGVNSTEKGDLSSESTVSRIRTEHFPLTLESARPSHTSQYLCATTDRGEGEKLFFGSGTQLSVL.

The rearrangement joins TRBV20-1 to TRBJ2-5; D gene uncertain. The CDR3 loop spans 11 amino acids. Germline CDR1 is DFQATT and CDR2 is SNEGSKA (reference sequence). CDR3: CMLTNQETQYF. The CDR3 DNA reads TGCATGTTGACAAATCAAGAGACCCAGTACTTC.

CDR3 DNA sequence: TGCGCCAGCAGCGGGGGACTCGATGGAAACTATGGCTACACCTTC. Its protein is CASSGGLDGNYGYTF. This chain links TRBV5-1 with TRBJ1-2; possible D gene TRBD1, 5 bases. Trimming cost V 4 bases and J 2 bases, with 15 bases left between them. This CDR3 is built from 15 residues. CDR1 and CDR2 from the germline V gene are SGHRS and YFSETQ.

The chain is built from TRBV4-2 and TRBJ2-4; TRBD2 agrees at 9 bases. With 5 bases clipped from V and 4 bases from J, the junction kept 9 bases outside the gene matches. CDR3 length: 16 amino acids. Germline-derived CDR1 and CDR2 are LGHNA and YNFKEQ. The DNA for the CDR3 is TGTGCCAGCAGCTTGGGTGGACTAGCGCAGAAAAACATTCAGTACTTC. Translation: CASSLGGLAQKNIQYF.

This clone was seen just once. The CDR3 bases are TGTGCCAGCAGTTTGAGGGTGAGCGCGGTTCAAGAGACCCAGTACTTC. Protein: CASSLRVSAVQETQYF. V and J are TRBV28 and TRBJ2-5; TRBD2 is a possible D gene (5 bases). V gave up 3 bases and J gave up 2 bases, with 16 bases separating them. Germline-derived CDR1 and CDR2 are MDHEN and SYDVKM. The length of the CDR3 is 16 residues.

V is TRBV15 and J is TRBJ1-4; D remains unclear. The CDR3 is 17 amino acids. Germline assignment: CDR1 LNHNV and CDR2 YYDKDF (reference sequence). Between the trimmed V and J ends, which lost 0 bases and 8 bases, there was a span of 19 bases. CDR3: CATSRDLGTAAREKLFF. DNA for the CDR3: TGTGCCACCAGCAGAGATCTTGGAACGGCGGCCAGGGAAAAACTGTTTTTT.